The clone carrying this TCR beta chain has only a few counts. The CDR3 totals 12 residues. CDR1 is MNHEY, CDR2 SMNVEV, per germline (reference sequence). With 4 bases removed from V and 7 bases from J, the gap between germline ends came to 9 bases. Time point in this sample: pre-sensitization, week 0. Documented treatment: therapeutic diphenylcyclopropenone sensitization with weekly scalp DPC. Blood sampling preceded each patch test application. These data belong to a study of human T cells and chemical hapten exposure. TCRdb independently ran MiXCR on the RACE reads; one entry per CDR3 protein. The table lists about 120,000 distinct CDR3 sequences, approximately 13% of them singletons.

The chain links TRBV27 to TRBJ2-3; D is possibly TRBD1 (6 bases). This TCR derives from a woman aged 18-29 years with alopecia areata. Some clones in this sample may be carry-over from other donors' samples. The source material was whole blood, sampled in connection with sensitization to the hapten diphenylcyclopropenone (DPC). The CDR3 loop is CASSWDKYTQYF. Here the CDR3 DNA reads TGTGCCAGCAGTTGGGACAAATATACGCAGTATTTT.